What follows are 32 T cell receptor beta chains derived from one specimen sequenced in a study of CD8 T cells in ankylosing spondylitis (dated by TCRdb to between 2016 and 2019). The library was generated by 5' RACE. Sequencing relied on an Illumina HiSeq 2500. TCRdb reanalyzed the raw reads on its own, using fastp at Q25 for trimming and MiXCR for clone calling, and kept in-frame beta chains. Duplicate CDR3 protein sequences are folded into a single record with the most common DNA and genes. The sample records about 240,000 distinct CDR3 sequences, over 8.5% of which are singletons. The ten largest clones take up approximately 6.2% of the sample. Input material: blood, either unsorted or a sorted T cell fraction (not recorded which). The receptors stem from a male donor with ankylosing spondylitis or in good health (not recorded which).

At least ten counts were recorded for this clonotype. The chain uses TRBV20-1 and TRBJ1-6; D may be TRBD1 (5 bases). Trimming took off 0 bases at V and 8 bases at J, with 8 bases between the two ends. The CDR3 sequence is 13 residues long. Germline V gene lookup returns CDR1 DFQATT and CDR2 SNEGSKA (reference sequence). CDR3 region: CSARDRGDSPLHF. The DNA for the CDR3 is TGCAGTGCTAGAGATCGAGGGGATTCACCCCTCCACTTT.

This clonotype came up many times. The V gene is TRBV20-1, the J gene TRBJ1-2; tentatively, D is TRBD1 (5 bases). V lost 3 bases and J 8 bases, leaving 13 bases between the germline ends. Per the germline V gene, CDR1 is DFQATT and CDR2 is SNEGSKA (reference sequence). The CDR3 runs 12 residues. CDR3 amino acids: CSASLGDRGYTF. The DNA for the CDR3 is TGCAGTGCTAGTTTAGGGGACCGGGGCTACACCTTC.

In its sample, this clonotype was seen a few times. The chain recombines TRBV7-3 with TRBJ2-1; D call uncertain. The CDR3 extends over 13 amino acids. V lost 4 bases and J 0 bases, leaving 4 bases between the germline ends. Per the germline V gene, CDR1 is SGHTA and CDR2 is FQGTGA. CDR3 sequence: CASSSSSYNEQFF. The CDR3 coding sequence is TGTGCCAGCAGCTCGAGCTCCTACAATGAGCAGTTCTTC.

The table lists this clonotype with a few counts. Just one base apart from a much larger clone, this may be a read error. The rearrangement joins TRBV10-3 to TRBJ1-4; no clear D. The CDR3 has 14 amino acids. The germline V gene has CDR1 ENHRY and CDR2 SYGVKD. This CDR3 reads CAISDVRTNENLFF. The DNA of the CDR3 is TGTGCCATCAGTGACGTGCGAACTAATGAAAATCTGTTTTTT.

The J gene is TRBJ2-2, the V gene TRBV14; D call uncertain. The germline gives CDR1 SGHDN, CDR2 FVKESK. This CDR3 comprises 14 residues. V dropped 4 bases and J dropped 6 bases, with 12 bases sitting between them. CDR3 DNA sequence: TGTGCCAGCAGCCTCGCCTCTAGATCCGGGGAGCTGTTTTTT. Its protein product is CASSLASRSGELFF.

This clonotype occurred many times. The chain employs TRBV20-1 and TRBJ2-7; 9 bases align to TRBD1. Germline-derived CDR1 and CDR2 are DFQATT and SNEGSKA (reference sequence). This CDR3 comprises 14 residues. J lost 0 bases, V lost 1 base, and 1 base had no gene match. CDR3 sequence: CSARGTGDSYEQYF. The CDR3 coding sequence is TGCAGTGCTAGAGGGACAGGGGACTCCTACGAGCAGTACTTC.

This clonotype is medium-sized (0.01 to 0.1%). The chain joins TRBV29-1 to TRBJ2-3, with D perhaps TRBD2 (6 bases). The CDR3 has 12 amino acids. Trimming stripped 1 base from V and 4 bases from J, with 6 bases between. CDR1 SQVTM and CDR2 ANQGSEA come from the germline V gene. The CDR3 DNA sequence: TGCAGCGTTGAAGGGAGGGCAGATACGCAGTATTTT. Translated, it gives CSVEGRADTQYF.

This clonotype was seen at least ten times. The chain uses TRBV7-9 and TRBJ2-1, with 7 bases lining up with TRBD2. CDR3 size: 16 residues. The germline CDR1 and CDR2 sequences are SEHNR and FQNEAQ (reference sequence). Trimming took 5 bases from V and 0 from J; bases not matched to a gene: 7. CDR3: CASSPHLAGSYNEQFF. The CDR3 DNA follows: TGTGCCAGCAGCCCCCACTTAGCGGGCTCCTACAATGAGCAGTTCTTC.

This clonotype appeared many times. The rearrangement links TRBV20-1 to TRBJ2-3, with D perhaps matching TRBD2 (6 bases). This CDR3 is 13 amino acids long. The germline V gene has CDR1 DFQATT and CDR2 SNEGSKA (reference sequence). Trimming stripped 3 bases from V and 5 bases from J, with 12 bases between. The CDR3 DNA sequence: TGCAGTGCTAGGGTTGGAGGGAGAGATACGCAGTATTTT. This sequence encodes CSARVGGRDTQYF.

This clonotype has a count of ten or more. This sequence joins TRBV4-1 and TRBJ1-4, with D possibly matching TRBD1 (5 bases). The CDR3 runs 16 residues. Germline CDR1 and CDR2: MGHRA and YSYEKL. V shed 2 bases and J shed 0 bases, with 10 bases lying between them. The CDR3 sequence is CASSQTETATNEKLFF. The CDR3 DNA reads TGCGCCAGCAGCCAAACCGAGACAGCAACTAATGAAAAACTGTTTTTT.

The table lists this clonotype with many counts. The rearrangement joins TRBV29-1 to TRBJ2-2; TRBD1 agrees at 11 bases. J gave up 6 bases and V 3 bases, and 9 bases lay outside the gene matches. CDR1 and CDR2 from the germline V gene are SQVTM and ANQGSEA. This CDR3 spans 16 amino acids. The CDR3 DNA follows: TGCAGCGTTGAGGAACCCGGGACAGGGGGGCCCGGGGAGCTGTTTTTT. Protein: CSVEEPGTGGPGELFF.

This clonotype was found a few times. The chain carries TRBV29-1 and TRBJ1-4; tentative D call: TRBD1 (6 bases). Trimming pared 7 bases from V and 6 bases from J, leaving 15 bases between. Germline V gene sequence: CDR1 SQVTM, CDR2 ANQGSEA. The CDR3 has 13 residues. The CDR3 coding sequence is TGCAGCGGGGCACAGGGCGGGTATGAAAAACTGTTTTTT. Encoded protein: CSGAQGGYEKLFF.

This clonotype was detected ten times or more. V gene TRBV7-2 combines with J gene TRBJ2-3, with a possible D match to TRBD1 (6 bases). Trimming shortened V by 5 bases and J by 2 bases, and 14 bases separated the two germline ends. The CDR3 loop spans 15 amino acids. Germline assignment: CDR1 SGHTA and CDR2 FQGNSA. CDR3 DNA: TGTGCCAGCAGCCCCCAGGGGCCGTACACAGATACGCAGTATTTT. Amino acids: CASSPQGPYTDTQYF.

This clonotype was picked up a small number of times. This chain joins TRBV5-1 and TRBJ2-1, with D perhaps assigned TRBD1 or TRBD2 (5 bases each). V was pared by 0 bases and J by 0 bases, with 10 bases between. The CDR3 spans 16 residues. Germline V lookup: CDR1 SGHRS, CDR2 YFSETQ. The CDR3 spells CASSLGGSRSYNEQFF. DNA of the CDR3: TGCGCCAGCAGCTTGGGGGGGTCACGCTCCTACAATGAGCAGTTCTTC.

This clonotype was observed many times. J is TRBJ2-7 and V is TRBV6-1, with 13 bases fitting TRBD2. This CDR3 spans 15 amino acids. From germline, CDR1 is MNHNS and CDR2 SASEGT. Trimming removed 6 bases from V and 2 bases from J; junction bases left unmatched: 4. The CDR3 DNA is TGTGCCAGCAGCCGGACTAGCGGGGGTCCCTACGAGCAGTACTTC. It specifies CASSRTSGGPYEQYF.

A few counts support this clonotype. This rearrangement joins TRBV5-1 to TRBJ1-4, with a weak D call TRBD1 (5 bases). The germline V gene has CDR1 SGHRS and CDR2 YFSETQ. The CDR3 runs 12 residues. V lost 3 bases to trimming and J lost 12 bases, with 12 bases between them. The CDR3 nucleotides are TGCGCCAGCAGCTGGGGCCGCGGGGAACTGTTTTTT. Translation: CASSWGRGELFF.

This clonotype has more than one count but fewer than ten. The rearrangement links TRBV20-1 to TRBJ2-2, with D possibly being TRBD1 (5 bases). Germline assignment: CDR1 DFQATT and CDR2 SNEGSKA (reference sequence). The CDR3 sequence is 15 residues long. Trimming removed 3 bases from V and 2 bases from J, with 13 bases in between. CDR3: CSASEWGPNTGELFF. In nucleotides, the CDR3 is TGCAGTGCTAGTGAGTGGGGCCCTAACACCGGGGAGCTGTTTTTT.

The rearrangement links TRBV5-6 to TRBJ2-1; the D call may be TRBD1 or TRBD2 (5 bases each). Germline values: CDR1 SGHDT, CDR2 YYEEEE. V lost 9 bases and J lost 2, with 27 bases in between. The CDR3 contains 18 residues. CDR3 sequence reads: CAMSLGLMRGSTYNEQFF. The CDR3, as DNA: TGTGCCATGAGCCTCGGGCTTATGAGGGGATCCACCTACAATGAGCAGTTCTTC.

Many counts were recorded for this clonotype. The V and J genes are TRBV20-1 and TRBJ2-7; 8 bases map to TRBD1. After removal of 5 bases from V and 4 bases from J, the junction contained 7 bases not matched to a gene. The CDR3 contains 13 residues. The germline V gene has CDR1 DFQATT and CDR2 SNEGSKA (reference sequence). CDR3 in amino acids: CSAPGQGWYEQYF. DNA for the CDR3: TGCAGTGCTCCCGGACAGGGCTGGTACGAGCAGTACTTC.

The sample holds many counts of this clonotype. This rearrangement joins TRBV14 to TRBJ2-2; possible D gene TRBD2, 6 bases. With 0 bases removed from V and 2 bases from J, the gap between germline ends came to 16 bases. The length of the CDR3 is 18 residues. Germline CDR1 SGHDN, CDR2 FVKESK. The CDR3 region is CASSQDGDSLINTGELFF. The CDR3 nucleotides are TGTGCCAGCAGCCAAGATGGGGACTCCCTGATAAACACCGGGGAGCTGTTTTTT.

The chain couples TRBV6-5 to TRBJ1-5; D ambiguous. V was shortened by 0 bases and J by 5 bases, with 14 bases between the two germline ends. CDR1 MNHEY and CDR2 SVGAGI come from the germline V gene. The CDR3 sequence is 16 residues long. The CDR3 region has the DNA TGTGCCAGCAGTTACTCATTTTTATCGCGGGATCAGCCCCAGCATTTT. This translates into CASSYSFLSRDQPQHF.

The rearrangement links TRBV5-1 to TRBJ2-3; D not certain. V lost 0 bases to trimming and J lost 6 bases, with 8 bases between them. CDR3 length: 13 amino acids. Germline V gives CDR1 SGHRS, CDR2 YFSETQ. The CDR3: CASSLARPDTQYF. CDR3 in DNA: TGCGCCAGCAGCTTGGCTCGCCCCGATACGCAGTATTTT. The complete variable domain, with remaining parts taken from reference TRBV5-1 and TRBJ2-3, reads KAGVTQTPRYLIKTRGQQVTLSCSPISGHRSVSWYQQTPGQGLQFLFEYFSETQRNKGNFPGRFSGRQFSNSRSEMNVSTLELGDSALYLCASSLARPDTQYFGPGTRLTVL.

This clonotype was recorded at least ten times. The chain uses TRBV10-3 and TRBJ2-7; 7 bases agree with TRBD2. V lost 3 bases to trimming and J lost 3 bases; unmatched junction nucleotides: 8. CDR1 and CDR2 from the germline V gene are ENHRY and SYGVKD. The CDR3 runs to 15 residues. CDR3 amino acids: CAISDHVGRVYEQYF. CDR3 nucleotides: TGTGCCATCAGTGATCATGTAGGGAGGGTCTACGAGCAGTACTTC.

This clonotype was counted only a few times. J is TRBJ1-2 and V is TRBV4-2; D is unresolved. Per germline, CDR1 LGHNA and CDR2 YNFKEQ. There are 15 residues in the CDR3. V was cut by 0 bases and J by 1 base, with 9 bases left in between. The CDR3 sequence is CASSQEGGINYGYTF. Here the CDR3 DNA reads TGTGCCAGCAGCCAAGAGGGCGGAATTAACTATGGCTACACCTTC.

This clonotype was recorded many times. The chain combines TRBV5-1 with TRBJ2-2; D is unclear. Germline loops: CDR1 SGHRS, CDR2 YFSETQ. The V end lost 9 bases, the J end lost 6 bases, and 18 bases lay between the germline ends. The CDR3 contains 14 residues. CDR3 DNA: TGCGCCACCCGCCCCGAGGTGGTGGCCGGGGAGCTGTTTTTT. It encodes CATRPEVVAGELFF.

This clonotype came up many times. The chain couples TRBV5-1 to TRBJ2-7; D may be TRBD2 (6 bases). This CDR3 region has 14 residues. CDR1 and CDR2 from the germline V gene are SGHRS and YFSETQ. Trimming pared 0 bases from V and 4 bases from J, leaving 11 bases between. CDR3 DNA sequence: TGCGCCAGCAGCTTGGTCTCGGGGGAATACGAGCAGTACTTC. Translating it yields CASSLVSGEYEQYF.

This clonotype was picked up a small number of times. The genes are TRBV20-1 and TRBJ2-7; TRBD1 matches 8 bases. Germline V gene sequence: CDR1 DFQATT, CDR2 SNEGSKA (reference sequence). This CDR3 is 14 amino acids long. V shed 6 bases, J shed 5 bases, and the junction held 12 bases outside the gene matches. For the CDR3, the DNA is TGCAGTGCATTTCCTTGGCAGGGGGCCCACGAGCAGTACTTC. Its protein product is CSAFPWQGAHEQYF.

This clonotype was seen ten or more times. The V call is TRBV10-3, the J call TRBJ2-3, with 8 positions matching TRBD2. Trimming cost V 3 bases and J 2 bases; bases outside gene matches: 4. This CDR3 has 15 amino acids. Germline loops: CDR1 ENHRY, CDR2 SYGVKD. CDR3 in amino acids: CAISDNGRATDTQYF. In nucleotides, the CDR3 is TGTGCCATCAGTGATAACGGGAGGGCCACAGATACGCAGTATTTT.

This clonotype was counted only a few times. The V call is TRBV15, the J call TRBJ1-1; D call uncertain. Germline V CDR1 and CDR2: LNHNV, YYDKDF (reference sequence). CDR3 length: 15 residues. V gave up 7 bases and J gave up 5 bases, with 20 bases separating them. The CDR3 nucleotides are TGTGCCACCACCTTAGGAGAGGGAACGGGGACTGAAGCTTTCTTT. Translated: CATTLGEGTGTEAFF.

This chain joins TRBV18 and TRBJ2-2, with D uncertain. Germline assignment: CDR1 KGHSH and CDR2 LQKENI. V lost 0 bases and J lost 8, with 10 bases in between. The CDR3 has 14 residues. The CDR3 DNA reads as TGTGCCAGCTCACCACCGGTGTTCGGTGGGGAGCTGTTTTTT. It codes for CASSPPVFGGELFF. Supplemented by reference TRBV18 and TRBJ2-2, the full variable domain reads NAGVMQNPRHLVRRRGQEARLRCSPMKGHSHVYWYRQLPEEGLKFMVYLQKENIIDESGMPKERFSAEFPKEGPSILRIQQVVRGDSAAYFCASSPPVFGGELFFGEGSRLTVL.

This clonotype was seen ten or more times. The chain carries TRBV10-3 and TRBJ1-3; a possible D gene is TRBD1 (5 bases). Trimming left V 0 bases short and J 2 bases short, with 11 bases between. CDR3 length: 16 amino acids. CDR1 is ENHRY, CDR2 SYGVKD, per germline. CDR3 nucleotides: TGTGCCATCAGTGAGTCCGTAGGGGCCACTGGAAACACCATATATTTT. It yields the protein CAISESVGATGNTIYF.

This clonotype appeared many times. DNA for the CDR3: TGTGCCAGCGCGGTTGACAGCGGCTACGAGCAGTACTTC. Translating gives CASAVDSGYEQYF. The rearrangement uses TRBV12-3 or TRBV12-4 and TRBJ2-7; D may correspond to TRBD1 or TRBD2 (5 bases each). Deletions cut 8 bases from V and 3 bases from J, with 14 bases between. There are 13 residues in the CDR3.